This TCR beta chain appears in the sequencing data of a study of blood T cell repertoires in COVID-19 (TCRdb year 2020). In terms of the full investigation: Samples from collaborators originated in the United States, Italy and Spain and spanned both the acute and convalescent phases of COVID-19. HLA class I and class II types, where available, came from metadata supplied by the sample provider rather than from assay-based typing. The repertoires were released in a freely available public database intended as a resource for research on the immune response to SARS-CoV-2. Deeply sampled blood TCRbeta repertoires from subjects exposed to, actively infected with, or recovered from COVID-19 were included in the dataset. Nearly every sample came with metadata listing a de-identified subject ID, COVID-19 status, age in years and sex. The material from the prospective study consisted of cDNA or gDNA derived from T cells, B-cell-depleted T cells, or PBMCs. The samples were drawn from the first 160 participants of the ongoing ImmuneRACE study and from 1,254 subjects provided by 6 global collaborators.

Details on this clone: This receptor's antigen is unknown. Within one base of it there is no much larger clone, and no base qualities were kept.

TCRbeta CDR3 regions were amplified from genomic DNA using the immunoSEQ Assay, a bias-controlled multiplex PCR. As for the original processing: Nucleated cell counts per sample were estimated from amplification of reference gene primers within the assay. To quantify the absolute abundance of each unique TCRbeta CDR3 rearrangement, sequence reads were collapsed and filtered. Productive Simpson clonality was computed per sample as the square root of Simpson's diversity index over productive rearrangements. TCRdb took over this immuneACCESS table, retaining in-frame rearrangements with V and J assigned. Such tables are incomplete; in checked studies, under half of the missing clones stem from an unresolved V gene, and the remainder is unexplained. V and J calls and clone size are given by that table; D and trimming were obtained from the DNA. In all, the sample holds fewer than 130,000 clones, and 70% to 90% of those were seen once. Over 2% of the sample belongs to the ten largest clones.

Summary of the overall study and its limitations: Clinical and demographic metadata were provided uncurated, with the amount varying by source and participant.

The collaborating institutions used their own protocols to collect whole blood in K2EDTA tubes. For TCRbeta analysis, collaborators shipped samples as frozen whole blood, isolated PBMCs, or DNA extracted from either of those sample types. The sample consisted of peripheral blood. This TCR was sampled from a human donor in a cohort sampled during active COVID-19.

The DNA sequence follows: TGTGCCACCAGTGATCCAGAGGGTGACAACACCGGGGAGCTGTTTTTT. The resulting protein is CATSDPEGDNTGELFF. The receptor chain draws on TRBV24-1 and TRBJ2-2, and possibly TRBD2, on 5 matching bases. A distance of 12 bases separates the germline ends of V and J, which lose 3 bases and 2 bases respectively. Counted from cysteine to phenylalanine, this CDR3 has 16 amino acids. Solely the CDR3 DNA is kept, with 48 bases framed from the first base. Per the germline V gene, KGHDR is the CDR1 and SFDVKD is the CDR2.